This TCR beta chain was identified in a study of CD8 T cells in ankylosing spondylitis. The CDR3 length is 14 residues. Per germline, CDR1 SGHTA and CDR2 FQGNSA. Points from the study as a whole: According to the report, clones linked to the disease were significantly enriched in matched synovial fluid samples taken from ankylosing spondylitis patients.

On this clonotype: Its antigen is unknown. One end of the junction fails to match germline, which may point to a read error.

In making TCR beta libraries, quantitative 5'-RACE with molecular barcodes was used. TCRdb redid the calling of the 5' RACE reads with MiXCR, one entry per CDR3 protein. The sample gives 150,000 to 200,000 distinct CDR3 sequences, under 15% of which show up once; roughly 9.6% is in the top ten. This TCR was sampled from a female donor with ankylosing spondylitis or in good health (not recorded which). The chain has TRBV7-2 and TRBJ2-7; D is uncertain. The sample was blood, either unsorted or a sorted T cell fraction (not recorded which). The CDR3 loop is CASSFGTNTYEQYF. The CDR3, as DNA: TGTGCCAGCAGCTTCGGAACGAACACCTACGAGCAGTATTTC.